This TCR beta chain was sequenced during a study of CD8 T cells in Susac syndrome (dated by TCRdb to the late 2010s). Describing the broader study: Of the Susac syndrome patients who were sequenced, roughly 6 had clinically active disease and roughly 8 were in clinical remission. At blood withdrawal, Susac syndrome patients were therapy-naive, treated with corticosteroids (with IVIg additionally given to some), or treated with IVIg alone. Whether CD8+ T cell activation and differentiation in Susac syndrome was antigen driven was tested using repertoire sequencing.

A word on this clonotype: Its antigen is currently not known. The sample holds no much larger clone one base away, and base qualities are not on file.

RNA was extracted using the RNeasy kit, and roughly 0.5 to 1 ug of the RNA was reverse transcribed with random hexamers. The immunoSEQ multiplex PCR assay, which covers 54 Vbeta and 13 Jbeta segments, was used to amplify TCR beta CDR3 regions. To correct PCR amplification bias, a synthetic template baseline was used for both primer optimization and computational correction. As for how the authors treated the data: Reads were assigned to V, D and J genes according to IMGT and analyzed in immunoSEQ Analyzer, with only productive sequences retained. Clonality was computed as one minus Shannon entropy normalized by log2 of the number of productive unique sequences. For each patient and control, public and private clones were evaluated within the 100 most prevalent clones. A clone was defined as Susac-specific if it was absent from the healthy and MS cohorts, from over a thousand published viral clones and from other ImmuneACCESS disease sequences. TCRdb trimmed public reads at Q25 via fastp, called clones via MiXCR and kept in-frame beta chains. Rows with one shared CDR3 protein collapse into an entry with the most common genes and DNA. Here the V and J calls rest on TCRdb's processing, not on the authors' analysis. The sample has around 170,000 distinct CDR3 sequences on record, under 97% of them singletons. The leading ten clones occupy approximately 0.1% of the sample.

Overall results and qualifications from the work: In patients with Susac syndrome, the CD4+ T cell repertoire showed no detectable clonal expansion. The TCR sequencing and HLA analysis was acknowledged to have included a relatively small number of individuals.

High-throughput TCR beta sequencing profiled peripheral blood CD8+ and CD4+ T cells from healthy donors, Susac syndrome patients and multiple sclerosis patients. The Susac syndrome patients fulfilled recently defined diagnostic criteria for either definite or probable disease. Bulk CD8+ and CD4+ T cells were purified by magnetic negative isolation, whereas CD8+ TEMRA cells were enriched by FACS. Blood was collected in EDTA tubes and processed within 24 hours, with PBMCs isolated through density gradient centrifugation. PBMCs intended for TCR sequencing were frozen in liquid nitrogen and were later thawed in a 37 degrees C water bath. The sorted or isolated CD4+, CD8+ and CD8+ TEMRA cells had a purity of 90% or higher. From the cysteine up to the phenylalanine, the CDR3 has a length of 12 residues. The DNA shown is the 36-base CDR3, in frame from base 1. V is reduced by 4 bases and J by 1 base, leaving a spacing of 1 base between them. The germline V gene provides CDR1 LGHNA and CDR2 YNFKEQ.

Sequencing input: CD4+ T cells from PBMCs. The sequence links TRBV4-2 to TRBJ2-2; no D gene call is confident. The sequence was collected from a human donor with Susac syndrome. The sequenced DNA is TGTGCCAGCAGCCTGAACACCGGGGAGCTGTTTTTT. It translates to CASSLNTGELFF.